The 12 T cell receptor beta chains below were found in one sample sequenced in a study of chemoradiotherapy in HPV16-positive cancers. Libraries were prepared by immunoSEQ multiplex PCR; TCRdb keeps only in-frame clonotypes and omits some of them. The sample shows about 6,500 clones, 90% of them seen only once. The sequencing used blood, collected from a patient who underwent chemoradiotherapy. Every receptor here comes from a human donor with HPV-associated anogenital cancer.

The rearrangement links TRBV28 to TRBJ1-4; 11 positions agree with TRBD1. The CDR3 is 15 amino acids. The trim removed 7 bases at V and 3 bases at J, leaving 4 bases unmatched. Looked up from germline, CDR1 is MDHEN and CDR2 is SYDVKM. CDR3 coding DNA: TGTGCCAGCAAGGACAGGGGGCTTTCTAATGAAAAACTGTTTTTT. This codes for CASKDRGLSNEKLFF.

The CDR3 region is CASSPIMVGAPYEQYF. Here the CDR3 DNA reads TGTGCCAGCTCACCTATAATGGTAGGGGCCCCCTACGAGCAGTACTTC. The genes are TRBV18 and TRBJ2-7, with D possibly TRBD1 on 5 matching bases. The V end was cut by 3 bases, the J end by 2 bases, with 17 bases between. From germline, CDR1 is KGHSH and CDR2 LQKENI. The CDR3 sequence is 16 residues long.

In its sample, this clone was seen once. This chain joins TRBV9 and TRBJ1-4; no clear D gene. The CDR3 covers 16 residues. In germline, CDR1 is SGDLS, CDR2 YYNGEE. V shed 0 bases and J shed 5 bases, with 14 bases lying between them. CDR3 sequence (DNA): TGTGCCAGCAGCGTAGAGTGGGGTCGTTTAAATGAAAAACTGTTTTTT. Translated: CASSVEWGRLNEKLFF.

The chain employs TRBV5-8 and TRBJ1-5, with D hard to call. V lost 1 base to trimming and J lost 1 base, with 9 bases between them. CDR3 length: 15 residues. Germline V lookup: CDR1 SGHTS, CDR2 YDEGEE. The CDR3 loop reads CASSLKRQSNQPQHF. The CDR3 bases are TGTGCCAGCAGCTTGAAACGGCAAAGCAATCAGCCCCAGCATTTT.

The rearrangement links TRBV7-9 to TRBJ1-3; D is unresolved. Germline CDR1 and CDR2: SEHNR and FQNEAQ (reference sequence). This CDR3 region has 14 residues. Trimming shortened V by 8 bases and J by 0 bases, and 11 bases separated the two germline ends. CDR3 loop: CASLASVSGNTIYF. The CDR3 region has the DNA TGTGCCAGCCTTGCGTCTGTCTCTGGAAACACCATATATTTT.

The V call is TRBV7-9, the J call TRBJ1-4; no reliable D call. Trimming removed 6 bases from V and 0 bases from J, with 8 bases in between. The CDR3 sequence is 14 residues long. Germline CDR1 SEHNR, CDR2 FQNEAQ (reference sequence). The CDR3 reads CASSTIATNEKLFF. CDR3 DNA sequence: TGTGCCAGCAGTACGATCGCAACTAATGAAAAACTGTTTTTT.

This clone was counted once. The rearrangement joins TRBV5-4 to TRBJ2-5; 7 nucleotides match TRBD1. The CDR3 extends over 16 amino acids. Germline V gene data show CDR1 as SGHNT and CDR2 as YYREEE (reference sequence). Unmatched junction bases numbered 9, after V lost 2 bases and J lost 2 bases. The CDR3 region has the DNA TGTGCCAGCAGCTTCGTTGGGAGACAGGGACAAGAGACCCAGTACTTC. It encodes CASSFVGRQGQETQYF.

V is TRBV29-1 and J is TRBJ2-2, with D possibly TRBD2 on 6 matching bases. The germline V and J ends were trimmed by 4 bases and 4 bases, with 10 bases remaining between them. From germline, CDR1 is SQVTM and CDR2 ANQGSEA. The CDR3 consists of 13 residues. CDR3 amino acids: CSVGEAGTGELFF. The CDR3 region has the DNA TGCAGCGTTGGGGAGGCGGGCACCGGGGAGCTGTTTTTT.

This chain connects TRBV23-1 to TRBJ2-4; no clear D gene. TRBV23-1 is identified as an open reading frame with a role that is uncertain. This CDR3 has 14 residues. Trimming took 3 bases from V and 1 from J, leaving 7 bases between them. CDR3 in DNA: TGCGCCAGCAGTCACGGGCACGCCAAAAACATTCAGTACTTC. Protein sequence: CASSHGHAKNIQYF.

The chain links TRBV5-6 to TRBJ2-7; possibly TRBD1 for D (6 bases). Trimming removed 0 bases from V and 2 bases from J, with 9 bases in between. Germline loops: CDR1 SGHDT, CDR2 YYEEEE. This CDR3 contains 14 residues. The DNA of the CDR3 is TGTGCCAGCAGCTTGGGGGACAAAACCTACGAGCAGTACTTC. This codes for CASSLGDKTYEQYF. The full variable domain, in which reference TRBV5-6 and TRBJ2-7 provide the parts outside the CDR3, is DAGVTQSPTHLIKTRGQQVTLRCSPKSGHDTVSWYQQALGQGPQFIFQYYEEEERQRGNFPDRFSGHQFPNYSSELNVNALLLGDSALYLCASSLGDKTYEQYFGPGTRLTVT.

The rearrangement links TRBV5-1 to TRBJ2-4, with 7 bases that match TRBD2. In germline, CDR1 is SGHRS, CDR2 YFSETQ. Unmatched junction bases numbered 13, after V lost 4 bases and J lost 9 bases. The CDR3 sequence is 15 residues long. The CDR3: CASSPTSGGSSIQYF. In DNA form, the CDR3 reads TGCGCCAGCAGCCCAACCTCCGGCGGGAGCAGCATTCAGTACTTC.

This chain uses TRBV15 with TRBJ1-1; D unresolved. Looked up from germline, CDR1 is LNHNV and CDR2 is YYDKDF (reference sequence). The length of the CDR3 is 14 residues. V was cut by 0 bases and J by 1 base, with 6 bases left in between. The CDR3 protein is CATSRDYTNTEAFF. CDR3 in DNA: TGTGCCACCAGCAGAGATTACACGAACACTGAAGCTTTCTTT.